This is a list of T cell receptor beta chains from one sample in a study of T cell responses to AZD1222 COVID-19 vaccine. Libraries were prepared by immunoSEQ multiplex PCR; TCRdb keeps only in-frame clonotypes and omits some of them. The repertoire holds 150,000 to 200,000 clones, with around 93% as singletons. This specimen consisted of peripheral blood, obtained on day 0 of AZD1222 vaccination. The receptors shown here come from an adult in good health. The CDR3 runs from the conserved cysteine through the conserved F or W. Fields, in order: clone size, D gene, V gene, J gene, CDR3 protein, CDR3 DNA. The D gene is left open where the match is weak. Some rows have no size entry. The others give once, few or many, or a class for an expanded clone.

.	.	TRBV11-3	TRBJ1-5	CASGLSGAGGDQPQHF	TGTGCCAGCGGATTGTCGGGGGCGGGGGGAGATCAGCCCCAGCATTTT
.	.	TRBV11-1	TRBJ1-6	CASSSAATEYNSPLHF	TGTGCCAGCAGCTCAGCGGCTACAGAATATAATTCACCCCTCCACTTT
.	.	TRBV28	TRBJ1-1	CASTPPGDGGTEAFF	TGTGCCAGCACCCCCCCCGGGGACGGGGGCACTGAAGCTTTCTTT
.	.	TRBV19	TRBJ1-4	CASSARNEKLFF	TGTGCCAGTAGTGCCCGTAATGAAAAACTGTTTTTT
.	.	TRBV19	TRBJ1-1	CASSTGGMNTEAFF	TGTGCCAGTAGTACGGGGGGCATGAACACTGAAGCTTTCTTT
.	TRBD2	TRBV30	TRBJ2-2	CAWSPAGEDTGELFF	TGTGCCTGGAGTCCTGCGGGAGAAGACACCGGGGAGCTGTTTTTT
.	TRBD1	TRBV4-2	TRBJ2-7	CASSGTGAEYEQYF	TGTGCCAGCAGCGGGACAGGGGCGGAGTACGAGCAGTACTTC
.	.	TRBV7-9	TRBJ1-6	CASSQPGPSKPLHF	TGTGCCAGCAGCCAACCGGGACCTTCCAAGCCCCTCCACTTT
few	.	TRBV4-1	TRBJ1-4	CASSQDVRLNEKLFF	TGCGCCAGCAGCCAAGATGTGAGGCTTAATGAAAAACTGTTTTTT
.	.	TRBV30	TRBJ2-7	CAWSKDEGVYEQYF	TGTGCCTGGAGTAAAGACGAAGGAGTATACGAGCAGTACTTC
.	TRBD1	TRBV5-1	TRBJ1-6	CASSRRQGSSYNSPLHF	TGCGCCAGCAGCCGGAGACAGGGGAGCTCCTATAATTCACCCCTCCACTTT
once	.	TRBV5-1	TRBJ1-1	CASSLEGRDTEAFF	TGCGCCAGCAGCTTGGAAGGGAGGGACACTGAAGCTTTCTTT
once	TRBD1	TRBV7-8	TRBJ1-4	CASSLGQGGEKLFF	TGTGCCAGCAGCTTAGGACAGGGGGGGGAAAAACTGTTTTTT
few	TRBD1	TRBV5-6	TRBJ1-5	CASQGLRGQGAGQPQHF	TGTGCCAGCCAAGGTCTTCGTGGACAGGGGGCGGGTCAGCCCCAGCATTTT
.	.	TRBV11-2	TRBJ1-1	CASSLGSLGQNTEAFF	TGTGCCAGCAGCTTAGGATCGCTGGGACAGAACACTGAAGCTTTCTTT
.	.	TRBV6-5	TRBJ1-2	CASRALQNYGYTF	TGTGCCAGCAGGGCTCTTCAAAACTATGGCTACACCTTC
.	.	TRBV27	TRBJ1-5	CASRGRRSNQPQHF	TGTGCCAGCAGGGGTCGGAGGTCCAATCAGCCCCAGCATTTT
.	TRBD1	TRBV6-5	TRBJ2-2	CASSYRGTATGELFF	TGTGCCAGCAGTTACCGAGGGACAGCCACCGGGGAGCTGTTTTTT
.	.	TRBV5-5	TRBJ2-5	CASSWGPQETQYF	TGTGCCAGCAGCTGGGGACCTCAAGAGACCCAGTACTTC
once	TRBD2	TRBV6-6	TRBJ2-3	CASGSGGADTQYF	TGTGCCAGCGGTAGCGGGGGGGCGGATACGCAGTATTTT
.	TRBD1	TRBV14	TRBJ1-6	CASSQGQFNSPLHF	TGTGCCAGCAGCCAGGGACAGTTTAATTCACCCCTCCACTTT
.	TRBD2	TRBV2	TRBJ2-1	CASIESLGLADYNEQFF	TGTGCCAGCATTGAATCCTTGGGGCTAGCGGACTACAATGAGCAGTTCTTC
.	.	TRBV2	TRBJ1-2	CASSEGSAEQPYGYTF	TGTGCCAGCAGTGAGGGGAGTGCCGAACAACCCTATGGCTACACCTTC
.	.	TRBV27	TRBJ1-2	CASSLSRGEVDGYTF	TGTGCCAGCAGTTTATCCCGAGGGGAGGTGGATGGCTACACCTTC
.	.	TRBV30	TRBJ1-5	CAWTSTGNQPQHF	TGTGCCTGGACCAGCACAGGCAATCAGCCCCAGCATTTT
.	.	TRBV7-9	TRBJ1-5	CASTSGNQPQHF	TGTGCCAGCACCTCGGGGAATCAGCCCCAGCATTTT
.	TRBD1	TRBV10-2	TRBJ2-7	CASSQTGGKAYEQYF	TGCGCCAGCAGTCAAACAGGGGGCAAAGCCTACGAGCAGTACTTC
.	TRBD1	TRBV5-4	TRBJ2-3	CASSRDRGDAFGF	TGTGCCAGCAGCCGGGACAGGGGGGATGCTTTCGGCTTT
.	.	TRBV27	TRBJ2-1	CASSSYAGTYNEQFF	TGTGCCAGCAGTTCCTACGCGGGGACCTACAATGAGCAGTTCTTC
.	.	TRBV5-6	TRBJ1-1	CASSFGSTEAFF	TGTGCCAGCAGCTTCGGGAGCACTGAAGCTTTCTTT
.	TRBD2	TRBV5-1	TRBJ2-3	CASSLESGGLTDTQYF	TGCGCCAGCAGCTTGGAGAGCGGGGGGCTCACAGATACGCAGTATTTT
.	.	TRBV27	TRBJ2-7	CASSNGGPHEQYF	TGTGCCAGCAGCAATGGAGGGCCCCACGAGCAGTACTTC
.	.	TRBV5-6	TRBJ2-7	CASSTGGGARYEQYF	TGTGCCAGCAGCACCGGAGGGGGGGCTAGGTACGAGCAGTACTTC
.	TRBD2	TRBV5-4	TRBJ2-1	CASSLGSGGAFNEQFF	TGTGCCAGCAGCTTAGGGAGCGGGGGGGCCTTCAATGAGCAGTTCTTC
.	.	TRBV28	TRBJ2-3	CASLTTDTQYF	TGTGCCAGCCTTACCACAGATACGCAGTATTTT
once	.	TRBV29-1	TRBJ1-1	CSVGDLNTEAFF	TGCAGCGTTGGGGACTTAAACACTGAAGCTTTCTTT
.	TRBD2	TRBV3-1/TRBV3-2	TRBJ2-7	CASSQGPSGSYEQYF	TGTGCCAGCAGCCAAGGTCCTAGCGGCTCCTACGAGCAGTACTTC
.	TRBD2	TRBV19	TRBJ2-7	CASSTESGRSYEQYF	TGTGCCAGTAGTACCGAGAGCGGGAGGTCCTACGAGCAGTACTTC
.	.	TRBV20-1	TRBJ1-1	CSAWINTEAFF	TGCAGTGCTTGGATAAACACTGAAGCTTTCTTT